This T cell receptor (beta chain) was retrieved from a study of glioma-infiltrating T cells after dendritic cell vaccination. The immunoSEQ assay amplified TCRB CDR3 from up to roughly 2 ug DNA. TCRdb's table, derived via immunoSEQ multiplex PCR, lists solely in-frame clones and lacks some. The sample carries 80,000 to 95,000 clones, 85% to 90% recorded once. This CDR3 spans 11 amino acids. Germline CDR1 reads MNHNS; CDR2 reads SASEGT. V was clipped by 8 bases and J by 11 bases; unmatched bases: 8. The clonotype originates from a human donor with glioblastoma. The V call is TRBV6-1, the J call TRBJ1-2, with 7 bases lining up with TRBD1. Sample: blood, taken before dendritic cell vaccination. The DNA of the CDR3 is TGTGCCAGCTCTAGCAGGGGGGAGTACACCTTC. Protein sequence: CASSSRGEYTF.